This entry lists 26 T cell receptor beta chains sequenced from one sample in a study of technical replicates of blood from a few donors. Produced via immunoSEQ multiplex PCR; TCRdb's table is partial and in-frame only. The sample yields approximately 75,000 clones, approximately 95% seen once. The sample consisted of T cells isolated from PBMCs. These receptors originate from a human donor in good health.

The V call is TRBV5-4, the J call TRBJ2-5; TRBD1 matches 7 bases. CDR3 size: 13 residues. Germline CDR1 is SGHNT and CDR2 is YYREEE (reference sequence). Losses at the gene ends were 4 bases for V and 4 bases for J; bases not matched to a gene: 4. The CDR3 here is CASSIPGGETQYF. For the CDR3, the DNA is TGTGCCAGCAGCATACCAGGGGGAGAGACCCAGTACTTC.

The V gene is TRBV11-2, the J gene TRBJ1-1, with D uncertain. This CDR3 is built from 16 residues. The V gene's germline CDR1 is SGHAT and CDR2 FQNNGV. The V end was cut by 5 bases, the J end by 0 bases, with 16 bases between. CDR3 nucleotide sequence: TGTGCCAGCAGCCCCCCCAATTCCGGGATGAACACTGAAGCTTTCTTT. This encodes CASSPPNSGMNTEAFF. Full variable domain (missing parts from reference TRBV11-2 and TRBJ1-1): EAGVAQSPRYKIIEKRQSVAFWCNPISGHATLYWYQQILGQGPKLLIQFQNNGVVDDSQLPKDRFSAERLKGVDSTLKIQPAKLEDSAVYLCASSPPNSGMNTEAFFGQGTRLTVV.

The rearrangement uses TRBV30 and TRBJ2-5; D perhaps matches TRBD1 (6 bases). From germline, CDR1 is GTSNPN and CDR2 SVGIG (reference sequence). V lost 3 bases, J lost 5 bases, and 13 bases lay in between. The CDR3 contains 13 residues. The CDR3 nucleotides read TGTGCCTGGAGACAGGGTTACGTGGAGACCCAGTACTTC. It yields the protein CAWRQGYVETQYF. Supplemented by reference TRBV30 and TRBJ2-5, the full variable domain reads SQTIHQWPATLVQPVGSPLSLECTVEGTSNPNLYWYRQAAGRGLQLLFYSVGIGQISSEVPQNLSASRPQDRQFILSSKKLLLSDSGFYLCAWRQGYVETQYFGPGTRLLVL.

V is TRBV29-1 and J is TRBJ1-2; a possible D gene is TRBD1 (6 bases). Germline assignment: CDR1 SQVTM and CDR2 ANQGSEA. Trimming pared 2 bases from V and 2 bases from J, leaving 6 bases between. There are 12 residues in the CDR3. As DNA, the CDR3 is TGCAGCGTTGAACAGGGGAACTATGGCTACACCTTC. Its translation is CSVEQGNYGYTF.

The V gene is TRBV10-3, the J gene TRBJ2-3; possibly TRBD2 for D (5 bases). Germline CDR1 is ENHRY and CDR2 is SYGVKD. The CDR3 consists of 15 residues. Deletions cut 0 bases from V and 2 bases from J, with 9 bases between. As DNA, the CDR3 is TGTGCCATCAGTGAGTCAGCGGTATACACAGATACGCAGTATTTT. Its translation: CAISESAVYTDTQYF.

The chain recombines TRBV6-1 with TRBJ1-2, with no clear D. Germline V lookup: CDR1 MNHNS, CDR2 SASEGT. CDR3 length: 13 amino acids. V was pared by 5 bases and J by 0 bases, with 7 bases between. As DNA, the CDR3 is TGTGCCAGCAGTCCCCGAGCTAACTATGGCTACACCTTC. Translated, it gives CASSPRANYGYTF.

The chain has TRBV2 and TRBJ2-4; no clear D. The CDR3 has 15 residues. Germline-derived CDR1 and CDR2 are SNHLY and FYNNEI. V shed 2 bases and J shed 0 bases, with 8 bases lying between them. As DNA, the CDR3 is TGTGCCAGCAGTGAACCCGTTTTAGCCAAAAACATTCAGTACTTC. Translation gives CASSEPVLAKNIQYF.

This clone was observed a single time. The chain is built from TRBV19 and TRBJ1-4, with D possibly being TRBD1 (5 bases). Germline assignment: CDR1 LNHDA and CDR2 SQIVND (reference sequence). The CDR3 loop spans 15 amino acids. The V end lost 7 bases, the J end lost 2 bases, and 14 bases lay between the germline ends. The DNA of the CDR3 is TGTGCCAGTACCAAACCGGGGGGTACTAATGAAAAACTGTTTTTT. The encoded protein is CASTKPGGTNEKLFF.

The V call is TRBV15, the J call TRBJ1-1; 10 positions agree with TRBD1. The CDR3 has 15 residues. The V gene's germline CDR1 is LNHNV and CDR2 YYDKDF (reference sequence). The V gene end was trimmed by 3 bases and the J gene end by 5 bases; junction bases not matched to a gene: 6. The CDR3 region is CATSSARTGGTEAFF. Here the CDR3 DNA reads TGTGCCACCAGCAGCGCCCGGACAGGGGGGACTGAAGCTTTCTTT.

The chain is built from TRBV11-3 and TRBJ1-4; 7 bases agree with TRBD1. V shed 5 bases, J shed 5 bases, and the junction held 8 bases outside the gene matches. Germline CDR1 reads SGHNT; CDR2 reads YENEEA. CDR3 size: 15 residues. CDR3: CASSPGAGGNEKLFF. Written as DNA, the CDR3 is TGTGCCAGCAGCCCGGGGGCAGGGGGGAATGAAAAACTGTTTTTT.

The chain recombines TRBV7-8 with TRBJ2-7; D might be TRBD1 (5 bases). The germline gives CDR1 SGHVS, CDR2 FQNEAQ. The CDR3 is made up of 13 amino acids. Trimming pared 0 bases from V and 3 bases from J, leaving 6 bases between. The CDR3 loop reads CASSLAGVYEQYF. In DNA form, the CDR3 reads TGTGCCAGCAGCTTAGCAGGGGTCTACGAGCAGTACTTC.

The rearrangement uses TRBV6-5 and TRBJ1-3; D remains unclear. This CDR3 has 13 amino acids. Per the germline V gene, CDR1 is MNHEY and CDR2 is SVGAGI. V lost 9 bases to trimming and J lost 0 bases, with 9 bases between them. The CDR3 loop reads CASGGSSGNTIYF. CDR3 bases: TGTGCCAGTGGAGGGAGCTCTGGAAACACCATATATTTT.

The CDR3 nucleotides read TGTGCCAGCAGCCCCCTCCGGGGGGGCACAGATACGCAGTATTTT. Protein sequence: CASSPLRGGTDTQYF. The chain employs TRBV27 and TRBJ2-3; 7 bases map to TRBD2. The V segment lost 6 bases and the J segment 1 base; nucleotides outside the gene matches: 7. The germline V gene has CDR1 MNHEY and CDR2 SMNVEV (reference sequence). This CDR3 spans 15 amino acids.

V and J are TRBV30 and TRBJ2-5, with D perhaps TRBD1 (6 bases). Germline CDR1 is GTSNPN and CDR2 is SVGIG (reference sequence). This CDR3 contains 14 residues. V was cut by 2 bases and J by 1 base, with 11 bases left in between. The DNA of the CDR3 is TGTGCCTGGAGTCATCAGGGGACCCAAGAGACCCAGTACTTC. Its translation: CAWSHQGTQETQYF.

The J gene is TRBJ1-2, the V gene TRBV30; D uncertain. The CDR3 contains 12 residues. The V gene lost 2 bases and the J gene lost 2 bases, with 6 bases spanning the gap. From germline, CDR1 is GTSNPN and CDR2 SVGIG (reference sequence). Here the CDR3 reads CAWSRLNYGYTF. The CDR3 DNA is TGTGCCTGGAGTCGCCTAAACTATGGCTACACCTTC.

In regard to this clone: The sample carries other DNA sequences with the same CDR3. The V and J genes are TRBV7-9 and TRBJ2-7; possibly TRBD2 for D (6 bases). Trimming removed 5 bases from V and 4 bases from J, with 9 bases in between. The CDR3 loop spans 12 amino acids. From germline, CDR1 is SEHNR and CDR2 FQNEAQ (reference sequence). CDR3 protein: CASSLGSYEQYF. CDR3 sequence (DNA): TGTGCCAGCAGCCTCGGGAGTTACGAGCAGTACTTC.

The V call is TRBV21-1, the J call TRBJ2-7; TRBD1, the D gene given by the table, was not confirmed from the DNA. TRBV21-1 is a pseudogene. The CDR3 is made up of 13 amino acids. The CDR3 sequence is CASSPRQAAEQYF. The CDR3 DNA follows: TGTGCCAGCAGCCCCCGACAGGCGGCCGAGCAGTACTTC.

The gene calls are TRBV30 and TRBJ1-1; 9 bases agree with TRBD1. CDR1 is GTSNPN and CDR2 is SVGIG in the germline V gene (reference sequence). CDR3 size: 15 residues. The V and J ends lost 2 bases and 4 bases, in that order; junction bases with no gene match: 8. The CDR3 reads CAWSLITGGGTEAFF. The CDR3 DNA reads TGTGCCTGGAGTCTAATTACAGGGGGCGGCACTGAAGCTTTCTTT. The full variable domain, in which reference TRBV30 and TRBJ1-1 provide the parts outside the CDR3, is SQTIHQWPATLVQPVGSPLSLECTVEGTSNPNLYWYRQAAGRGLQLLFYSVGIGQISSEVPQNLSASRPQDRQFILSSKKLLLSDSGFYLCAWSLITGGGTEAFFGQGTRLTVV.

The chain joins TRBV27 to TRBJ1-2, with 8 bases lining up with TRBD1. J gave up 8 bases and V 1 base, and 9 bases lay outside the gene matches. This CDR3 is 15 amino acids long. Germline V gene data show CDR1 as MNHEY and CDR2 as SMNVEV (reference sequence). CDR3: CASSLYGTGNGGYTF. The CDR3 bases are TGTGCCAGCAGTTTATACGGGACAGGAAATGGGGGCTACACCTTC.

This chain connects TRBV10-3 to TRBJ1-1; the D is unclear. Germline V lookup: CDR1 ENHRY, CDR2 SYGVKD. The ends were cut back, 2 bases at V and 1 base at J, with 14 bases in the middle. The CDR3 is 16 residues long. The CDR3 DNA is TGTGCCATCAGTGAGGTGCATGTAGCACAGAACACTGAAGCTTTCTTT. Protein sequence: CAISEVHVAQNTEAFF.

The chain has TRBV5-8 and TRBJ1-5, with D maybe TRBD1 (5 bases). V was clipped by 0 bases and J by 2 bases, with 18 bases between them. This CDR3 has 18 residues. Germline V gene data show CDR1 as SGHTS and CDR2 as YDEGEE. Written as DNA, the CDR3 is TGTGCCAGCAGCTTGGGATCCAGGGTTGTTGCCGGCAATCAGCCCCAGCATTTT. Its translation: CASSLGSRVVAGNQPQHF.

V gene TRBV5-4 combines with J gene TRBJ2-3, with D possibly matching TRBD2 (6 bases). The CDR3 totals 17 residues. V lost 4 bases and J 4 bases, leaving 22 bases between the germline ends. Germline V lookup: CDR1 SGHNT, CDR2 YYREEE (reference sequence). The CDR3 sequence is CASSVEGWRVGADTQYF. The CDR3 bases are TGTGCCAGCAGCGTGGAGGGTTGGAGGGTGGGAGCAGATACGCAGTATTTT.

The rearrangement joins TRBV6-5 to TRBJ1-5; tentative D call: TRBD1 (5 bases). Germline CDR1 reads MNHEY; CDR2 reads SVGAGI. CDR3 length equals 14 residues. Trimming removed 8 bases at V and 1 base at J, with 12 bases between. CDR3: CASGGARSNQPQHF. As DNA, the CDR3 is TGTGCCAGCGGCGGGGCCAGGAGCAATCAGCCCCAGCATTTT.

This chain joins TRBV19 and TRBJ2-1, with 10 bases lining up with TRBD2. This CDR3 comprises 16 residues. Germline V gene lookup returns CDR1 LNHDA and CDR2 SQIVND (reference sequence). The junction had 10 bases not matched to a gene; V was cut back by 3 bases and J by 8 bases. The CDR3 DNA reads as TGTGCCAGTAGTATGACTAGCGGGTCCGACAGTGATGAGCAGTTCTTC. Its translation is CASSMTSGSDSDEQFF.

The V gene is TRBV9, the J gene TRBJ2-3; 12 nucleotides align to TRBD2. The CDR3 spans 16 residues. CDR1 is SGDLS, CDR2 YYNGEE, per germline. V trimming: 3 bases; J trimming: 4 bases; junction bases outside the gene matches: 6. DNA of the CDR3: TGTGCCAGCAGCGAGCCTAGCGGGAGGGCCTCAGATACGCAGTATTTT. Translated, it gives CASSEPSGRASDTQYF.

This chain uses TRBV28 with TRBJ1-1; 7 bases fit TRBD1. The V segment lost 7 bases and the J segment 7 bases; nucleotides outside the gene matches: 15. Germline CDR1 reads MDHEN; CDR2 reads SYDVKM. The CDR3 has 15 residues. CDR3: CASTRWGNRDSEAFF. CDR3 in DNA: TGTGCCAGCACCCGGTGGGGAAACCGGGACAGTGAAGCTTTCTTT. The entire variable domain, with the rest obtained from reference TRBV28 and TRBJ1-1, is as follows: DVKVTQSSRYLVKRTGEKVFLECVQDMDHENMFWYRQDPGLGLRLIYFSYDVKMKEKGDIPEGYSVSREKKERFSLILESASTNQTSMYLCASTRWGNRDSEAFFGQGTRLTVV.